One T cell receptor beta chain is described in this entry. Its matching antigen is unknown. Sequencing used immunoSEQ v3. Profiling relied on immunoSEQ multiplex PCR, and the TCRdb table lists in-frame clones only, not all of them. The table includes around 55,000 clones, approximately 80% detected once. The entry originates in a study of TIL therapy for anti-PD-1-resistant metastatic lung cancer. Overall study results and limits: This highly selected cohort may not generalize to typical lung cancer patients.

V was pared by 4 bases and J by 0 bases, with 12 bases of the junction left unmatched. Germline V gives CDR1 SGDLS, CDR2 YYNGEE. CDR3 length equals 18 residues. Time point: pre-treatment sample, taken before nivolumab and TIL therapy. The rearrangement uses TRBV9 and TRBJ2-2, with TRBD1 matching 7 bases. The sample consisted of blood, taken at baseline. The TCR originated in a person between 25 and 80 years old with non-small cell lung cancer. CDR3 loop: CASSPGTGAISNTGELFF. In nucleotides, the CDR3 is TGTGCCAGCAGCCCAGGAACAGGGGCGATATCGAACACCGGGGAGCTGTTTTTT.